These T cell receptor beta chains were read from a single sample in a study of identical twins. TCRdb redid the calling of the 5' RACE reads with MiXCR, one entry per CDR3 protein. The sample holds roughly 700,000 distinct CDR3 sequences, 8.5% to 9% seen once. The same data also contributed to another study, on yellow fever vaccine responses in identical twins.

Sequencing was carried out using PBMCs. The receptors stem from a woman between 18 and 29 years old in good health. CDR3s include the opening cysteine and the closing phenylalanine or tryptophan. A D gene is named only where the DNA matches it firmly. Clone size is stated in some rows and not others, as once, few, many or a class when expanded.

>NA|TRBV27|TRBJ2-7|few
CASSLSGSEDRAYEQYF
TGTGCCAGCAGTTTATCGGGATCTGAGGACCGAGCCTACGAGCAGTACTTC
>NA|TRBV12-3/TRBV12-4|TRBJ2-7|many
CASRDTPGYEQYF
TGTGCCAGCAGGGATACTCCAGGCTACGAGCAGTACTTC
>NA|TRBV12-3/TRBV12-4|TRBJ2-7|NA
CASTRAHSYEQYF
TGTGCCAGCACCCGGGCCCATTCCTACGAGCAGTACTTC
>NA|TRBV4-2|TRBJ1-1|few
CASSQTTGLGTEAFF
TGTGCCAGCAGCCAAACTACAGGGTTGGGTACTGAAGCTTTCTTT
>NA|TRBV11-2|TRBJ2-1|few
CASSRSPLPGSGYNEQFF
TGTGCCAGCAGCCGTTCCCCCCTCCCGGGTTCCGGGTACAATGAGCAGTTCTTC
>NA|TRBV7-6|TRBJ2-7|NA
CASSPARRPGDEQYF
TGTGCCAGCAGCCCAGCGAGAAGGCCCGGGGACGAGCAGTACTTC
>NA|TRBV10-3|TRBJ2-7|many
CAISGGTGSYEQYF
TGTGCCATCAGTGGGGGCACGGGATCCTACGAGCAGTACTTC
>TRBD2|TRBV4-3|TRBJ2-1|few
CASSQVRREWSYNEQFF
TGCGCCAGCAGCCAAGTGCGGCGGGAGTGGTCCTACAATGAGCAGTTCTTC
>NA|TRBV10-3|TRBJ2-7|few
CAISEGGAYSYEQYF
TGTGCCATCAGTGAGGGAGGGGCCTACTCCTACGAGCAGTACTTC
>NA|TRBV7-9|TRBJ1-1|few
CASSLIRRGMDTEAFF
TGTGCCAGCAGCTTAATTAGGAGGGGGATGGACACTGAAGCTTTCTTT
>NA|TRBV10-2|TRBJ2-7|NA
CASSESSDSSYEQYF
TGCGCCAGCAGTGAGTCGTCTGACAGCTCCTACGAGCAGTACTTC
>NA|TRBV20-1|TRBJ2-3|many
CSARGPPVTDTQYF
TGCAGTGCTAGAGGACCTCCCGTCACAGATACGCAGTATTTT
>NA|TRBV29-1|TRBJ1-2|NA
CSASRGDTSNYGYTF
TGCAGCGCCTCACGCGGGGACACTAGTAACTATGGCTACACCTTC
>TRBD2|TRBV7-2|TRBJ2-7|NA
CASSSIREAYEQYF
TGTGCCAGCAGCTCTATCCGGGAGGCCTACGAGCAGTACTTC
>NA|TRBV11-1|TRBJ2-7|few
CASSLGLGDPPDEQYF
TGTGCCAGCAGCTTAGGGCTGGGGGACCCCCCGGACGAGCAGTACTTC
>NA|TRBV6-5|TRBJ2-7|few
CASSYSRGRGEQYF
TGTGCCAGCAGTTACTCGAGGGGCAGGGGCGAGCAGTACTTC
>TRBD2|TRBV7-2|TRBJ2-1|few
CASSTGGRPTYNEQFF
TGTGCCAGCAGTACGGGGGGGAGGCCTACCTACAATGAGCAGTTCTTC
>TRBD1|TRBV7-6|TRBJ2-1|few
CASSLGVSGTGSAEQFF
TGTGCCAGCAGCTTAGGTGTAAGCGGGACAGGGTCGGCAGAGCAGTTCTTC
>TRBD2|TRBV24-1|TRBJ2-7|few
CATNPSGNRYEQYF
TGTGCCACCAACCCTAGCGGGAACCGCTACGAGCAGTACTTC
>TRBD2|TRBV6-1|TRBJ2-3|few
CASNQNPGRFTATQYF
TGTGCCAGCAACCAAAATCCCGGGAGGTTTACAGCTACGCAGTATTTT
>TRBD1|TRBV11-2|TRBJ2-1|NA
CASSSGTGFDNEQFF
TGTGCCAGCAGCTCCGGGACAGGGTTCGACAATGAGCAGTTCTTC
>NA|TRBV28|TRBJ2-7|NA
CASSAPETPYEQYF
TGTGCCAGCAGCGCACCAGAGACCCCCTACGAGCAGTACTTC
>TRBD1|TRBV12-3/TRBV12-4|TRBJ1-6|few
CASRAYRQGGNSPLHF
TGTGCCAGCAGGGCCTACCGACAGGGTGGTAATTCACCCCTCCACTTT
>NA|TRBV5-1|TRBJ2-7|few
CASSWGIGEQYF
TGCGCCAGCAGCTGGGGGATAGGGGAGCAGTACTTC
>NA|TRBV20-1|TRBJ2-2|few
CSARDRRSTGELFF
TGCAGTGCTAGAGATAGGAGATCTACCGGGGAGCTGTTTTTT
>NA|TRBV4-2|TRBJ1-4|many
CASSQGAGFDEKLFF
TGTGCCAGCAGCCAAGGGGCGGGGTTCGACGAAAAACTGTTTTTT
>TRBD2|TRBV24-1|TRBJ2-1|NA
CATSDLAGSTPNEQFF
TGTGCCACCAGTGACTTAGCGGGATCCACACCGAATGAGCAGTTCTTC
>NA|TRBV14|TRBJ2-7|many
CASSKAVGSREQYF
TGTGCCAGCAGCAAAGCGGTGGGGTCTAGGGAGCAGTACTTC